This T cell receptor (beta chain) originates from a study of blood T cell repertoires in COVID-19. Data came from immunoSEQ multiplex PCR; TCRdb stores just in-frame clones and leaves some out. Here the sample spans some 400,000 clones, over 85% being singletons. V was cut by 10 bases and J by 4 bases, with 16 bases left in between. CDR3 size: 13 residues. Two negative PCRs, clearance, or symptom resolution were required of recovered Cohort 3 donors. Sample: PBMCs or T cells enriched from blood (not recorded which). The chain employs TRBV12-3 or TRBV12-4 and TRBJ1-2; tentative D call: TRBD1 (6 bases). This clonotype was obtained from a woman in her twenties or thirties who had recovered from COVID-19. This CDR3 is CATQAGGFYGYTF. As DNA, the CDR3 is TGTGCCACCCAGGCGGGGGGCTTCTATGGCTACACCTTC.